This TCR beta chain was sequenced during a study of T cell responses to AZD1222 COVID-19 vaccine. Germline lookup yields CDR1 SGHRS and CDR2 YFSETQ. The V end lost 4 bases, the J end lost 3 bases, and 16 bases lay between the germline ends. The CDR3 is made up of 15 amino acids. The data were produced by immunoSEQ multiplex PCR, yet TCRdb's version contains in-frame clones alone and is incomplete. The data contain some 120,000 clones, roughly 87% of them seen just once; the ten biggest clones take up 9.5%. Regarding the study as a whole: Most donors were white British, females outnumbered males, and clonal diversity was possibly underestimated.

As to this clone: Its antigen is unknown.

The chain uses TRBV5-1 and TRBJ1-1; no reliable D call. Sequenced here: peripheral blood, sampled 28 days after the second AZD1222 dose. The sequence derives from an adult who received the AZD1222 COVID-19 vaccine. The CDR3 nucleotides read TGCGCCAGCAGCCAACACCGTTCGGGAGACACTGAAGCTTTCTTT. Its translation: CASSQHRSGDTEAFF.